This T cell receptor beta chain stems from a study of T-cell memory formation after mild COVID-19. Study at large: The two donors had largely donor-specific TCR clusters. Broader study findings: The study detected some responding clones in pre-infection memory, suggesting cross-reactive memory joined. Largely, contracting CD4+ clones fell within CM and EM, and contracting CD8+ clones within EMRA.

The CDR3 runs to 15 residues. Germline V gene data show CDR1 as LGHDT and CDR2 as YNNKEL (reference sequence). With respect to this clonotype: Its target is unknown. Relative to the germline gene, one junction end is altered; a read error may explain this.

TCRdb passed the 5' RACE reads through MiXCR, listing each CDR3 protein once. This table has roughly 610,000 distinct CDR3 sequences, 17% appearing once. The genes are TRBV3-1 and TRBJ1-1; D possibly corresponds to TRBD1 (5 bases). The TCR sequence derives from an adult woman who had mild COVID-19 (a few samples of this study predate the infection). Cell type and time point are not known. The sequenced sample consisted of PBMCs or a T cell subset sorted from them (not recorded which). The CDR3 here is CASRQDQGFNTEAFF. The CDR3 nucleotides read TGTGCCAGCAGACAAGACCAGGGCTTTAACACTGAAGCTTTCTTT.